Here is one TCR beta chain with its context. Its antigen is unknown. V was pared by 8 bases and J by 0 bases, with 17 bases between. The CDR3 runs to 15 residues. Germline V gene lookup returns CDR1 MDHEN and CDR2 SYDVKM. Generated by immunoSEQ multiplex PCR, the TCRdb table keeps only in-frame clones and is missing some. The data hold about 22,000 clones, with 85% to 90% observed a single time. Drawing of blood for sampling happened at baseline, at cycle 4 day 1, and at cycle 7 day 1. The sample comes from a study of OX40 agonist ivuxolimab in advanced cancers. The overall study: A male proportion of more than 75% was recorded, with mean age about 54 years and range about 20 to 90. Prior anti-PD-1, anti-PD-L1 or anti-CTLA-4 therapy was allowed; 40% to 50% had some. The study's findings and limits: CD4+ and CD8+ T cells in blood underwent clonal expansion by week 6 at 0.1 to 3.0 mg/kg.

The source of this sequence is an adult with an advanced solid tumor such as melanoma, head and neck, liver or kidney cancer. The source was CD4+ or CD8+ T cells sorted from blood, collected in a trial of the OX40 agonist ivuxolimab. This chain connects TRBV28 to TRBJ2-7, with a tentative D call TRBD2 (6 bases). This CDR3 reads CASRDSPWSSYEQYF. CDR3 sequence (DNA): TGTGCCAGCCGGGACTCCCCCTGGAGCTCCTACGAGCAGTACTTC.